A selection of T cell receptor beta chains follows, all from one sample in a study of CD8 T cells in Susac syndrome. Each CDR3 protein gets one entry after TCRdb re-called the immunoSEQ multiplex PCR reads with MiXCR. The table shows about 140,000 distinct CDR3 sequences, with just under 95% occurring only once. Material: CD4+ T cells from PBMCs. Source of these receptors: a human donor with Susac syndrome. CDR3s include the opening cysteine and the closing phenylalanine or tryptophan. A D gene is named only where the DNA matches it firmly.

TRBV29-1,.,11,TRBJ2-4,CSVETKNIQYF
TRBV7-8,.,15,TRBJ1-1,CASSLARDSHTEAFF
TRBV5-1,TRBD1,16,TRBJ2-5,CASIRGTGPDGETQYF
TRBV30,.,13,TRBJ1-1,CAWSTGGDTEAFF
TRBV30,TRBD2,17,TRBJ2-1,CAWRPGLAGGPYNEQFF
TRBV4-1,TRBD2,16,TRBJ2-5,CASSPDPLAGQETQYF
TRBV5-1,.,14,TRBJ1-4,CASSQDGFNEKLFF
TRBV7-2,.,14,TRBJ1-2,CASSPGGEGYGYTF
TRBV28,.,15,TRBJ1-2,CASRKGQNPLYGYTF
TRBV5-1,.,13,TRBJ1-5,CASSPQDGQPQHF
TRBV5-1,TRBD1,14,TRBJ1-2,CASSQGTGEYGYTF
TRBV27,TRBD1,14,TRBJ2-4,CASGRQGGENIQYF
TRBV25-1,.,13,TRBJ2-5,CASSVGAAPTQYF
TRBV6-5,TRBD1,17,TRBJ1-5,CASSSRQGGNSNQPQHF
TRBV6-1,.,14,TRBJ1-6,CASMMRSYNSPLHF
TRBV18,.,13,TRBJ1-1,CASSKRGDTEAFF
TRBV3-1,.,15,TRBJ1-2,CASSFLLGGIYGYTF
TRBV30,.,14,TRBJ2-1,CAWSRDRSYNEQFF
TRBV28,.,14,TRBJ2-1,CASSFGGLHNEQFF
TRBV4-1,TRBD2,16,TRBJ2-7,CASSQDPASGAYEQYF
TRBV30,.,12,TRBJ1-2,CAWSAGLYGYTF
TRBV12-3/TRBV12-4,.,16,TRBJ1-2,CASTLGPRRGNYGYTF
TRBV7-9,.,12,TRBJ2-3,CASSFGLDTQYF
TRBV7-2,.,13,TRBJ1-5,CASSPRVDQPQHF
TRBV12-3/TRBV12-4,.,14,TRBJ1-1,CASSLKPPNTEAFF
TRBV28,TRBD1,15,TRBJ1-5,CASSSGTGSNQPQHF
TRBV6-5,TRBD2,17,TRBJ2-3,CASSYEASGRGPDTQYF
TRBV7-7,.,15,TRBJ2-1,CASSKAWGSYNEQFF
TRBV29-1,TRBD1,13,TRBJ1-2,CSAEGQGASGYTF
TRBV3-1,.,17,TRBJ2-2,CASESYFGRSNTGELFF
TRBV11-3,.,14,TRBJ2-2,CASSFGVTGGELFF
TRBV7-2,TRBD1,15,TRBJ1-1,CASSLVTGVNTEAFF
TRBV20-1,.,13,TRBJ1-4,CSARSPTNEKLFF
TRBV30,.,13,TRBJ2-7,CAWKAALVNEQYF
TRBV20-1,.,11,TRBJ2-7,CSVESSYEQYF
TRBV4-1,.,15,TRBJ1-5,CASSIGYISNQPQHF
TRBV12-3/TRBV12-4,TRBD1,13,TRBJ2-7,CASSFTGDYEQYF
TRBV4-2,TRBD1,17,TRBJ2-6,CASSQGQGASGANVLTF
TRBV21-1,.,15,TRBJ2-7,CASSKDETSPHEQYF
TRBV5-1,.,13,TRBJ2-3,CASSQKGTDTQYF
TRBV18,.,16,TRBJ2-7,CASSPGSGGGVFEQYF
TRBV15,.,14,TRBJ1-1,CATSRDAANTEAFF
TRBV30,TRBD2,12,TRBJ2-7,CAWKRGPYEQYF
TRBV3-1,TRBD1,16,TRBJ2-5,CASSPDIGQGGETQYF
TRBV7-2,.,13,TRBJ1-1,CASSLYGSRLAFF
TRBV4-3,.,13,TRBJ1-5,CASSKEAGQPQHF
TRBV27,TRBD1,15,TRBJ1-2,CASSQRDRPIYGYTF